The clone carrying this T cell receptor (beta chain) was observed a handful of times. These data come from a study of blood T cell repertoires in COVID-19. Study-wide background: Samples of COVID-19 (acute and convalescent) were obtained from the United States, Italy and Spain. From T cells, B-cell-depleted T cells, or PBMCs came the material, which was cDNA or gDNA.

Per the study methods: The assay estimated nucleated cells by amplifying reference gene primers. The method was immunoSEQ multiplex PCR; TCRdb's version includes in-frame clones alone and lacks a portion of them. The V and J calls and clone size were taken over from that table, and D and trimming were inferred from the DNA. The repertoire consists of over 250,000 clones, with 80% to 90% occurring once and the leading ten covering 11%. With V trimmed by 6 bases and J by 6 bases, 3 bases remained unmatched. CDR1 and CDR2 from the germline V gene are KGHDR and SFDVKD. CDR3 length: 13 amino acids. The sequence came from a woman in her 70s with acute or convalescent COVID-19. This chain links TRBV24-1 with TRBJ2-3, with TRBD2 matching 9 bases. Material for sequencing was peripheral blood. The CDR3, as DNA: TGTGCCACCAGTAGCGGGGGGAGGGATACGCAGTATTTT. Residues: CATSSGGRDTQYF.